This passage covers 20 T cell receptor beta chains from one sample sequenced in a study of early T cells in non-severe SARS-CoV-2 infection. TCRdb used MiXCR to reprocess the 5' RACE reads, holding one entry per CDR3 protein. This sample has 90,000 to 120,000 distinct CDR3 sequences, with approximately 10% found just once. Sequenced: whole blood. Source of these receptors: an adult who was a healthcare worker with PCR-confirmed SARS-CoV-2 infection or an uninfected control (not recorded which).

This clonotype appeared a few times. This chain links TRBV27 with TRBJ2-7; 8 positions match TRBD1. This CDR3 is built from 16 residues. Germline V gene data show CDR1 as MNHEY and CDR2 as SMNVEV (reference sequence). Losses at the gene ends were 6 bases for V and 5 bases for J; bases not matched to a gene: 15. CDR3: CASRVYGQGRRHEQYF. The CDR3 DNA is TGTGCCAGCAGAGTTTATGGACAGGGACGACGGCACGAGCAGTACTTC.

This clonotype has ten or more counts. The V gene is TRBV6-5, the J gene TRBJ2-1, with D tentatively TRBD2 (6 bases). V lost 0 bases to trimming and J lost 10 bases, with 16 bases between them. The CDR3 contains 15 residues. Germline assignment: CDR1 MNHEY and CDR2 SVGAGI. CDR3: CASSYSAGRAWEQFF. DNA of the CDR3: TGTGCCAGCAGTTACTCGGCGGGGCGAGCGTGGGAGCAGTTCTTC.

The chain links TRBV5-1 to TRBJ2-2; 8 bases are shared with TRBD1. The germline V gene has CDR1 SGHRS and CDR2 YFSETQ. J lost 5 bases, V lost 3 bases, and 6 bases had no gene match. CDR3 length: 15 residues. CDR3 in amino acids: CASSSVGQGTGELFF. The DNA for the CDR3 is TGCGCCAGCAGCTCCGTCGGACAGGGAACCGGGGAGCTGTTTTTT.

V and J are TRBV14 and TRBJ1-1; no definite D call. The CDR3 consists of 15 residues. Trimming pared 0 bases from V and 4 bases from J, leaving 12 bases between. Germline CDR1 SGHDN, CDR2 FVKESK. The CDR3 DNA is TGTGCCAGCAGCCAAGATCTGCCCGGGTTCACTGAAGCTTTCTTT. Translation gives CASSQDLPGFTEAFF.

This clonotype has at least ten counts. This chain connects TRBV3-1 to TRBJ1-2; the D is unclear. CDR1 and CDR2 from the germline V gene are LGHDT and YNNKEL (reference sequence). The length of the CDR3 is 12 residues. V was shortened by 3 bases and J by 1 base, with 3 bases between the two germline ends. CDR3 coding DNA: TGTGCCAGCAGCCAGGGTAACTATGGCTACACCTTC. Translated: CASSQGNYGYTF.

This clonotype showed up just a few times. This chain uses TRBV5-6 with TRBJ2-3; possible D gene TRBD1, 5 bases. The length of the CDR3 is 14 residues. Per germline, CDR1 SGHDT and CDR2 YYEEEE. V lost 1 base, J lost 4 bases, and 10 bases lay in between. This CDR3 is CASSLPRGPDTQYF. CDR3 bases: TGTGCCAGCAGCTTGCCAAGGGGCCCAGATACGCAGTATTTT.

This clonotype was detected a few times. The V and J genes are TRBV6-5 and TRBJ2-2; D may be TRBD2 (6 bases). From germline, CDR1 is MNHEY and CDR2 SVGAGI. The CDR3 loop spans 15 amino acids. V was clipped by 9 bases and J by 4 bases, with 18 bases between them. The CDR3 nucleotides read TGTGCCAGTCTACCCTTCGTGGGAGGCACCGGGGAGCTGTTTTTT. This translates into CASLPFVGGTGELFF.

This clonotype occurred many times. The chain couples TRBV7-9 to TRBJ2-1, with TRBD2 matching over 8 bases. The CDR3 totals 15 residues. The ends lost 5 bases at V and 5 bases at J; junction bases unmatched: 8. Germline V gene data show CDR1 as SEHNR and CDR2 as FQNEAQ (reference sequence). The CDR3 protein is CASSLYGRADNEQFF. The CDR3 coding sequence is TGTGCCAGCAGCCTATACGGGAGGGCCGACAATGAGCAGTTCTTC.

Concerning this clonotype itself: A much larger clone lies a single base off, so this may be a read error. The J gene is TRBJ2-3, the V gene TRBV3-1; no firm D call. The germline V gene encodes CDR1 LGHDT and CDR2 YNNKEL (reference sequence). The CDR3 is made up of 13 amino acids. In DNA form, the CDR3 reads TGTGCCAGCAGCGGGGTATCCACAGATACGCAGAATTTT. Its protein product is CASSGVSTDTQNF.

V gene TRBV11-2 combines with J gene TRBJ2-7; 11 positions match TRBD2. The CDR3 extends over 15 amino acids. Germline V gives CDR1 SGHAT, CDR2 FQNNGV. J lost 7 bases, V lost 4 bases, and 9 bases had no gene match. The chain's CDR3 is CASSSLLAGGGEQYF. CDR3 nucleotides: TGTGCCAGCAGCTCCCTCCTAGCGGGAGGTGGGGAGCAGTACTTC.

This clonotype was seen at least ten times. The CDR3 DNA follows: TGTGCCAGCAGTTTTACAGGGGGCAGGAACACTGAAGCTTTCTTT. This translates into CASSFTGGRNTEAFF. The J gene is TRBJ1-1, the V gene TRBV28; 9 bases agree with TRBD1. This CDR3 spans 15 amino acids. Germline values: CDR1 MDHEN, CDR2 SYDVKM. The V segment lost 3 bases and the J segment 1 base; nucleotides outside the gene matches: 3. Looking up the rest from reference TRBV28 and TRBJ1-1 gives the full variable domain: DVKVTQSSRYLVKRTGEKVFLECVQDMDHENMFWYRQDPGLGLRLIYFSYDVKMKEKGDIPEGYSVSREKKERFSLILESASTNQTSMYLCASSFTGGRNTEAFFGQGTRLTVV.

This clonotype was recorded many times. In DNA form, the CDR3 reads TGCAGGGCCGAACGGAGGGCCTACGAGCAGTACTTC. Translated: CRAERRAYEQYF. The V gene is TRBV20-1, the J gene TRBJ2-7, with a weak D call TRBD2 (6 bases). The V gene's germline CDR1 is DFQATT and CDR2 SNEGSKA (reference sequence). This CDR3 comprises 12 residues.

This clonotype was detected ten times or more. The chain joins TRBV10-3 to TRBJ2-3; D tentatively fits TRBD1 or TRBD2 (5 bases each). Germline lookup yields CDR1 ENHRY and CDR2 SYGVKD. CDR3 size: 15 residues. The V and J ends lost 8 bases and 1 base respectively, with 16 bases between them. CDR3 residues: CAIGYAGRGTDTQYF. CDR3 nucleotide sequence: TGTGCCATCGGATATGCAGGGAGAGGCACAGATACGCAGTATTTT.

This clonotype was detected ten times or more. V gene TRBV12-3 or TRBV12-4 combines with J gene TRBJ2-1; D gene unclear. V was pared by 0 bases and J by 0 bases, with 15 bases between. CDR3 length equals 18 residues. The CDR3 protein is CASSLAWGYPSSYNEQFF. DNA for the CDR3: TGTGCCAGCAGTTTAGCTTGGGGTTACCCGAGCTCCTACAATGAGCAGTTCTTC.

The rearrangement links TRBV6-5 to TRBJ1-1; tentatively, D is TRBD1 (6 bases). Germline V gene sequence: CDR1 MNHEY, CDR2 SVGAGI. V gave up 6 bases and J gave up 1 base, with 15 bases separating them. This CDR3 is 15 amino acids long. In nucleotides, the CDR3 is TGTGCCAGCAGGTCACACGGGACACCGAACACTGAAGCTTTCTTT. This translates into CASRSHGTPNTEAFF.

In the case of this clonotype: With a much larger clone just one base away, this may be a read error. V is TRBV5-1 and J is TRBJ2-7; TRBD2 is a possible D gene (5 bases). The CDR3 contains 13 residues. V shed 0 bases and J shed 7 bases, with 11 bases lying between them. CDR1 and CDR2 (germline): SGHRS, YFSETQ. In nucleotides, the CDR3 is TGCGCCAGCAGCTTGGGCTCTGAGCGGGAGCAGTACTTC. Translated, it gives CASSLGSEREQYF.

This rearrangement joins TRBV20-1 to TRBJ2-7; D is perhaps TRBD2 (6 bases). This CDR3 has 14 residues. CDR1 and CDR2 from the germline V gene are DFQATT and SNEGSKA (reference sequence). V was shortened by 3 bases and J by 1 base, with 13 bases between the two germline ends. The CDR3: CSARLDGGSYEQYF. For the CDR3, the DNA is TGCAGTGCTAGGCTCGACGGGGGTTCCTACGAGCAGTACTTC.

The rearrangement uses TRBV29-1 and TRBJ2-3; D is uncertain. CDR3 length equals 12 residues. Germline V gives CDR1 SQVTM, CDR2 ANQGSEA. Trimming took 4 bases from V and 6 from J, leaving 11 bases between them. This chain's CDR3 is CSVVLSGDTQYF. The CDR3 DNA sequence: TGCAGCGTTGTTCTGTCTGGGGATACGCAGTATTTT.

Details on this clonotype: A much larger clonotype is one base distant, so this may be a read error. V and J are TRBV7-6 and TRBJ1-1; D perhaps matches TRBD1 (6 bases). CDR3 length: 15 residues. Germline assignment: CDR1 SGHVS and CDR2 FNYEAQ. CDR3 in amino acids: CVSSLNPGANTEAFF. DNA for the CDR3: TGTGTCAGCAGCTTAAATCCGGGGGCGAACACTGAAGCTTTCTTT.

In this sample, this clonotype turned up many times. The CDR3 DNA follows: TGTGCCAGCTCACCACCTGCCGGGAGGGTCCTAGATACGCAGTATTTT. Encoded protein: CASSPPAGRVLDTQYF. The rearrangement joins TRBV18 to TRBJ2-3; 8 bases align to TRBD2. The trim removed 0 bases at V and 5 bases at J, leaving 7 bases unmatched. Germline V gives CDR1 KGHSH, CDR2 LQKENI. The CDR3 is 16 amino acids.